This passage covers 10 T cell receptor beta chains from one sample sequenced in a study of shared clonotypes between healthy human individuals. Method: immunoSEQ multiplex PCR; TCRdb's copy keeps in-frame clones and lacks some. The table includes 1 million to 1.2 million clones, approximately 80% detected once. Sequenced: memory CD4+ T cells from PBMCs. The sample's subset: CD45RA-negative fraction. The receptors originated from a young man in good health. Some clones in this sample may be carry-over from other donors' samples.

The rearrangement uses TRBV28 and TRBJ2-5; 10 nucleotides match TRBD2. The CDR3 is 15 residues long. Germline trimming cut 5 bases from V and 6 bases from J; bases unmatched to any gene: 9. CDR1 is MDHEN and CDR2 is SYDVKM in the germline V gene. CDR3 region: CASSVAGGVDQTQYF. The CDR3, as DNA: TGTGCCAGCAGTGTAGCGGGAGGCGTGGACCAGACCCAGTACTTC.

Of note for this clone: Other DNA sequences in this specimen translate into the identical CDR3. This chain joins TRBV10-3 and TRBJ1-1; possibly TRBD1 for D (6 bases). Between the trimmed V and J ends, which lost 2 bases and 1 base, there was a span of 8 bases. Germline V gives CDR1 ENHRY, CDR2 SYGVKD. The CDR3 runs 14 residues. CDR3 DNA: TGTGCCATCAGTGAGACAGGGCAGAACACTGAAGCTTTCTTT. Amino acids: CAISETGQNTEAFF.

This chain joins TRBV5-8 and TRBJ2-1; D not resolved. Germline assignment: CDR1 SGHTS and CDR2 YDEGEE. V lost 6 bases and J lost 6, with 7 bases in between. This CDR3 comprises 11 residues. The CDR3 reads CASNQLNEQFF. The CDR3 DNA follows: TGTGCCAGCAACCAACTCAATGAGCAGTTCTTC.

The chain recombines TRBV14 with TRBJ2-7; D tentatively fits TRBD1 or TRBD2 (5 bases each). Germline CDR1 SGHDN, CDR2 FVKESK. CDR3 length equals 13 residues. Trimming pared 5 bases from V and 3 bases from J, leaving 11 bases between. The CDR3 sequence: CASSRDHRYEQYF. In DNA, the CDR3 is TGTGCCAGCAGCAGGGACCACCGCTACGAGCAGTACTTC.

Details on this clone: Other DNA sequences in this specimen translate into the identical CDR3. The chain uses TRBV9 and TRBJ2-3, with TRBD2 as a possible D gene (6 bases). From germline, CDR1 is SGDLS and CDR2 YYNGEE. V lost 4 bases to trimming and J lost 2 bases, with 17 bases between them. This CDR3 region has 16 residues. CDR3 residues: CASSPRVAEYTDTQYF. CDR3 sequence (DNA): TGTGCCAGCAGCCCGAGGGTAGCGGAATACACAGATACGCAGTATTTT.

The chain links TRBV18 to TRBJ1-3, with TRBD1 matching over 9 bases. The length of the CDR3 is 16 residues. CDR1 and CDR2 (germline): KGHSH, LQKENI. V trimming: 3 bases; J trimming: 2 bases; junction bases outside the gene matches: 5. The chain's CDR3 is CASSPDRGRTGNTIYF. In nucleotides, the CDR3 is TGTGCCAGCTCACCGGACAGGGGACGGACTGGAAACACCATATATTTT.

V gene TRBV28 combines with J gene TRBJ2-1, with D possibly matching TRBD2 (6 bases). The CDR3 consists of 15 residues. The V gene's germline CDR1 is MDHEN and CDR2 SYDVKM. The germline V and J ends were trimmed by 3 bases and 6 bases, with 15 bases remaining between them. CDR3 sequence: CASSLTGALGNEQFF. CDR3 coding DNA: TGTGCCAGCAGTTTGACGGGAGCTCTGGGCAATGAGCAGTTCTTC.

The chain links TRBV4-2 to TRBJ1-3; TRBD1 aligns across 7 bases. J lost 4 bases, V lost 4 bases, and 10 bases had no gene match. CDR1 is LGHNA and CDR2 is YNFKEQ in the germline V gene. The CDR3 has 16 amino acids. The CDR3 loop reads CASSPTRGMAGNTIYF. CDR3 DNA sequence: TGTGCCAGCAGCCCTACCAGGGGGATGGCCGGAAACACCATATATTTT.

The chain joins TRBV4-1 to TRBJ2-1, with 9 bases identical to TRBD2. Germline V gene sequence: CDR1 MGHRA, CDR2 YSYEKL. The length of the CDR3 is 16 residues. The J segment lost 9 bases and the V segment lost 0 bases, leaving 9 bases of the junction unmatched. The CDR3 reads CASSQDMREGVPEQFF. CDR3 bases: TGCGCCAGCAGCCAAGATATGCGGGAGGGGGTGCCTGAGCAGTTCTTC.

The chain recombines TRBV5-1 with TRBJ2-5; D gene uncertain. V gave up 4 bases and J gave up 0 bases, with 13 bases separating them. Germline assignment: CDR1 SGHRS and CDR2 YFSETQ. This CDR3 is built from 15 residues. This chain's CDR3 is CASSPGPLYQETQYF. CDR3 in DNA: TGCGCCAGCAGCCCAGGACCCTTGTACCAAGAGACCCAGTACTTC. The whole variable domain, remainder taken from reference TRBV5-1 and TRBJ2-5, is KAGVTQTPRYLIKTRGQQVTLSCSPISGHRSVSWYQQTPGQGLQFLFEYFSETQRNKGNFPGRFSGRQFSNSRSEMNVSTLELGDSALYLCASSPGPLYQETQYFGPGTRLLVL.